The clone carrying this TCR beta chain occurred once. This specimen comes from a study of blood T cell repertoires in COVID-19. Study details: There were acute and convalescent COVID-19 samples, and they came from the United States, Italy and Spain. Sample material is recorded as cDNA or gDNA derived from T cells, B-cell-depleted T cells, or PBMCs.

Sequenced by immunoSEQ multiplex PCR; TCRdb stores in-frame clones only, minus some. The table records roughly 200,000 clones, 80% of them present only once. V gave up 0 bases and J gave up 8 bases; unmatched junction bases: 8. Germline lookup yields CDR1 SGHDN and CDR2 FVKESK. The CDR3 contains 15 residues. The chain combines TRBV14 with TRBJ1-2, with 8 positions matching TRBD1. The specimen was peripheral blood. This sequence originates from a woman in her sixties or seventies with acute or convalescent COVID-19. The CDR3 nucleotides are TGTGCCAGCAGCCAAGATCAGCAGGGGGCTCGAGGCTACACCTTC. The encoded protein is CASSQDQQGARGYTF.